These 16 T cell receptor beta chains were sequenced from one sample in a study of T cell responses to AZD1222 COVID-19 vaccine (dated by TCRdb to about 2021). The time point label on this specimen signifies: about 28 days (+/-7) after the second vaccine dose. What the treatment or condition label conveys for this sample: meningococcal conjugate vaccine given as trial control. Receptors were amplified or captured by the immunoSEQ multiplex PCR assay. TCRdb carries this immuneACCESS record with in-frame sequences only. Its versions omit some clonotypes, under half of them owing to an unresolved V gene in the studies checked, with the rest unexplained. This sample lists around 140,000 clones; roughly 88% were detected once. The leading ten clones occupy about 4.9% of the sample. Sequencing was performed on peripheral blood, taken 28 days after the second dose of the MenACWY control vaccine. The receptors were sampled from an adult who received the MenACWY meningococcal vaccine as a control.

J is TRBJ1-6 and V is TRBV18, with D unclear. Germline CDR1 is KGHSH and CDR2 is LQKENI. Trimming shortened V by 5 bases and J by 10 bases, and 15 bases separated the two germline ends. The CDR3 runs 14 residues. The CDR3 nucleotides read TGTGCCAGCTCAACTCCCTCGGGTGGGTCACCCCTCCACTTT. As protein: CASSTPSGGSPLHF.

For this clone: Compared with germline, one end of the junction differs, possibly owing to a read error. This chain uses TRBV24-1 with TRBJ1-2, with D uncertain. The CDR3 runs 13 residues. Per germline, CDR1 KGHDR and CDR2 SFDVKD. The CDR3 here is CATSDFNPDKLSF. The CDR3 DNA reads TGTGCCACCAGTGATTTTAATCCGGATAAGCTCTCCTTC.

This chain joins TRBV3-1 (or the pseudogene TRBV3-2) and TRBJ1-2, with 7 nucleotides matching TRBD1. Germline V gene sequence: CDR1 LGHDT, CDR2 YNNKEL (reference sequence). The junction had 21 bases not matched to a gene; V was cut back by 1 base and J by 4 bases. CDR3 size: 20 residues. CDR3: CASSQAVPPGGTEGGYGYTF. CDR3 DNA sequence: TGTGCCAGCAGCCAAGCAGTCCCCCCTGGCGGGACAGAGGGCGGCTATGGCTACACCTTC.

The gene calls are TRBV3-1 (or the pseudogene TRBV3-2) and TRBJ2-7; 8 nucleotides line up with TRBD1. The CDR3 has 15 residues. Germline V CDR1 and CDR2: LGHDT, YNNKEL (reference sequence). Trimming cost V 7 bases and J 9 bases; bases outside gene matches: 17. Written as DNA, the CDR3 is TGTGCCAGCATGTACTGGAGCAGGGGGCGGTCAGGGCAGTACTTC. Protein: CASMYWSRGRSGQYF.

The chain employs TRBV6-6 and TRBJ1-5; no definite D call. The CDR3 length is 13 residues. The V gene's germline CDR1 is MNHNY and CDR2 SVGAGI (reference sequence). The ends were cut back, 2 bases at V and 5 bases at J, with 7 bases in the middle. CDR3 in DNA: TGTGCCAGCAGTTACCCCCCAGATCAGCCCCAGCATTTT. Its translation is CASSYPPDQPQHF.

This chain uses TRBV6-2 or TRBV6-3 with TRBJ2-1, with 8 positions matching TRBD1. Per germline, CDR1 MNHEY and CDR2 SVGEGT. This CDR3 has 15 residues. V lost 2 bases to trimming and J lost 2 bases; unmatched junction nucleotides: 2. DNA for the CDR3: TGTGCCAGCAGTTACGGACAGGGAGCCTACAATGAGCAGTTCTTC. Translating it yields CASSYGQGAYNEQFF.

The chain employs TRBV5-4 and TRBJ1-6; maybe TRBD1 (5 bases). The CDR3 has 15 amino acids. Germline CDR1 SGHNT, CDR2 YYREEE (reference sequence). V was cut by 1 base and J by 10 bases, with 15 bases left in between. The CDR3 region is CASSLSGGFRSPLHF. The CDR3 DNA reads as TGTGCCAGCAGCTTGTCTGGGGGGTTTAGATCACCCCTCCACTTT.

The chain recombines TRBV29-1 with TRBJ1-2; a weak D match, TRBD1 (6 bases). V was shortened by 3 bases and J by 4 bases, with 9 bases between the two germline ends. This CDR3 has 12 residues. Germline values: CDR1 SQVTM, CDR2 ANQGSEA. This CDR3 is CSVERQVYGYTF. The CDR3 bases are TGCAGCGTTGAGAGACAGGTCTATGGCTACACCTTC.

The V and J genes are TRBV10-3 and TRBJ1-4; TRBD1 is a possible D gene (5 bases). V lost 3 bases and J 7 bases, leaving 18 bases between the germline ends. The length of the CDR3 is 16 residues. Germline V lookup: CDR1 ENHRY, CDR2 SYGVKD. DNA for the CDR3: TGTGCCATCAGTGAAGGGGACGGGGGAACGGGTGAAAAACTGTTTTTT. It specifies CAISEGDGGTGEKLFF.

The chain carries TRBV6-2 or TRBV6-3 and TRBJ1-2; unclear D gene. Trimming cost V 4 bases and J 4 bases, with 19 bases left between them. This CDR3 has 16 amino acids. Germline V gives CDR1 MNHEY, CDR2 SVGEGT. CDR3 amino acids: CASSSTPQAGSYGYTF. Here the CDR3 DNA reads TGTGCCAGCAGTTCCACCCCCCAAGCGGGATCCTATGGCTACACCTTC.

This rearrangement joins TRBV7-8 to TRBJ2-1, with a possible D match to TRBD1 (6 bases). Germline V CDR1 and CDR2: SGHVS, FQNEAQ. This CDR3 comprises 14 residues. V was clipped by 8 bases and J by 0 bases, with 11 bases between them. The CDR3 bases are TGTGCCAGCGGAGGCAGGGGCTCCTACAATGAGCAGTTCTTC. It yields the protein CASGGRGSYNEQFF.

This chain connects TRBV30 to TRBJ1-5, with TRBD1 identical over 10 bases. V trimming: 0 bases; J trimming: 7 bases; junction bases outside the gene matches: 6. The CDR3 loop spans 15 amino acids. In germline, CDR1 is GTSNPN, CDR2 SVGIG (reference sequence). The CDR3 nucleotides read TGTGCCTGGAGTGTTCGACAGGGGGCGAAACAGCCCCAGCATTTT. It codes for CAWSVRQGAKQPQHF.

The V call is TRBV2, the J call TRBJ1-4, with 7 positions matching TRBD1. CDR3 length: 13 residues. Trimming removed 8 bases from V and 3 bases from J; junction bases left unmatched: 3. The V gene's germline CDR1 is SNHLY and CDR2 FYNNEI. The CDR3, as DNA: TGTGCCAGCGCTGGGACAGCTAATGAAAAACTGTTTTTT. This sequence encodes CASAGTANEKLFF.

The chain links TRBV7-3 to TRBJ1-2, with no clear D. V was trimmed by 5 bases and J by 4 bases, leaving 11 bases between them. Germline V CDR1 and CDR2: SGHTA, FQGTGA. The CDR3 totals 13 residues. The CDR3 is CASSQREAYGYTF. The CDR3 nucleotides read TGTGCCAGCAGCCAAAGGGAGGCCTATGGCTACACCTTC.

The chain combines TRBV15 with TRBJ2-1; 10 nucleotides agree with TRBD2. Trimming at V came to 3 bases and at J to 7 bases, leaving 6 bases not matched to a gene. Germline values: CDR1 LNHNV, CDR2 YYDKDF (reference sequence). The CDR3 totals 15 residues. CDR3: CATSSPGLASNEQFF. CDR3 sequence (DNA): TGTGCCACCAGCAGTCCGGGACTAGCGTCGAATGAGCAGTTCTTC.

As DNA, the CDR3 is TGTGCCAGCAGGCCCCCAGGGAGGGACACTGAAGCTTTCTTT. This sequence encodes CASRPPGRDTEAFF. The V call is TRBV7-9, the J call TRBJ1-1; D may be TRBD1 (5 bases). This CDR3 is built from 14 residues. Per the germline V gene, CDR1 is SEHNR and CDR2 is FQNEAQ (reference sequence). V was clipped by 6 bases and J by 3 bases, with 14 bases between them.